The text below deals with one T cell receptor (beta chain). This may be a read error, as it is one base from a much larger clone. The data were obtained in a study of blood T cells in healthy people across ages. The CDR3 runs 12 residues. Trimming left V 7 bases short and J 8 bases short, with 12 bases between. The germline gives CDR1 MNHNY, CDR2 SVGAGI (reference sequence). Then a second PCR, running about 7 to 11 cycles, was carried out with a sample-barcoded 5' primer and a J-beta primer mix. TCRdb re-derived calls from the 5' RACE reads in MiXCR, one entry per CDR3 protein. The sample lists under 750,000 distinct CDR3 sequences, around 50% occurring once.

The J gene is TRBJ2-1, the V gene TRBV6-6; D may be TRBD2 (5 bases). The sequence was collected from a man older than 75 in good health. Sample: blood. In nucleotides, the CDR3 is TGTGCCAGCATCCCACTAGGAGATGAGCAGTTCTTC. Protein product: CASIPLGDEQFF.